This T cell receptor beta chain was captured by sequencing in a study of beta chain features in type 1 diabetes. Study-level points and caveats: Moderate yet significant TCRB CDR3 shortening was seen in Type 1 diabetes patients in all four CD4+ subsets.

This clone was seen more than once but under ten times. Its antigen is currently unknown. The sequenced template was cDNA made from the entire isolated RNA. Method: immunoSEQ multiplex PCR; TCRdb's copy keeps in-frame clones and lacks some. The data hold about 240,000 clones, with 11% to 15% observed a single time. Germline lookup yields CDR1 SNHLY and CDR2 FYNNEI. The ends lost 6 bases at V and 5 bases at J; junction bases unmatched: 8. The CDR3 has 15 residues. The material sequenced was naive CD4+ T cells from blood. The TCR was taken from a man aged 25-45 years with type 1 diabetes. The J gene is TRBJ1-2, the V gene TRBV2, with 11 nucleotides matching TRBD1. The DNA of the CDR3 is TGTGCCAGCAGCGGACAGGGGGCCGCTACTTATGGCTACACCTTC. It translates to CASSGQGAATYGYTF.